Described below is a single T cell receptor beta chain sequence and its context. Its target antigen remains unknown. Within one base of it there is no much larger clone, and no base qualities were kept. The cohort consisted of 600 or so healthy bone marrow donors. All cohort members were sampled while nominally healthy, although unrecorded immune exposures were likely present. The donor tested CMV seropositive, placing the donor among the 290 or so seropositive members of the cohort. Every donor gave a peripheral blood sample, and the peripheral blood mononuclear cells from that sample were used for TCR beta sequencing. The Qiagen DNeasy Blood Extraction Kit was used to extract genomic DNA from the blood cell samples. The sample is drawn from a study of cytomegalovirus exposure and HLA in healthy donors (dated 2017 in TCRdb). About the study as a whole: An earlier analysis of 587 of the donors reported about 250 Gb of sequence data and some 120 million unique TCR beta sequences from 150 million to 200 million T cells. An early release covering more than 500 HLA-typed donors comprised about 300 gigabases of sequencing data and 65 million to 100 million unique TCR sequences. Of the 398 genotyped donors, approximately 80% fell in the genetic ancestry cluster associated with self-reported Caucasian donors. The study aimed to test whether signatures of past pathogen exposure could be identified by cataloging public T cell receptors. Using immunosequencing, the study profiled T cell repertoires from roughly 650 subjects and related those repertoires to cytomegalovirus serostatus. A separate validation cohort of 100 to 150 different subjects was used in addition to the approximately 700-subject first cohort. To predict cytomegalovirus infection status, the study brought together high-throughput TCR immunosequencing, statistical association of individual TCRs with disease status, and machine learning. To study patterns of TCR occurrence, a later analysis re-analyzed previously published TCR beta repertoires from several hundred donors and added high-resolution HLA genotyping. Rather than using new phenotypic data, the later analysis identified candidate immune exposures from TCR beta sequences and from how often those sequences occurred across donors. To decide whether each TCR beta V gene segment behaved as functional or pseudogenic, an earlier analysis of approximately 590 of the donors relied on high-throughput TCR beta sequencing. Donor age, sex, ethnicity and CMV serostatus were collected together with the repertoire data. A later genetic analysis took genome-wide SNP genotypes for about three fifths of the roughly 700 donors and used that subset as a discovery cohort. Every discovery cohort repertoire had been produced on one sequencing platform. Both class I and class II loci were covered by HLA typing, at four-digit resolution. The number of typed donors differed by locus: about 620-630 for A, B, C, DRB1 and DQB1; approximately 540 for DQA1; fewer than 610 for DPA1; and around 470 for DPB1. Several DR-DQ haplotypes were treated as single units for association and clustering because of strong linkage in the cohort. Among over 350 genotyped donors of the cohort, an average of approximately 240,000 unique TCR beta nucleotide sequences were sequenced per donor, roughly 20% of them non-productive. What the authors observed across the whole study: Most TCR sequences were seen in very few donors, while some public TCRs were found in many individuals. Around 16 rarely observed V segments, including chromosome 9 orphons, were excluded from the earlier analysis of some 590 of the donors because counts were too low. For the cohort, immune exposure information was limited to CMV serostatus. The cohort was sequenced for TCR beta chains only, and without alpha or paired-chain data the features that could be detected were limited. Some IMGT-functional V segments, including TRBV6-2 and TRBV6-3, could not be distinguished by the 87-base-pair reads and were therefore excluded. Sequencing depth was assumed to be roughly uniform across donors in the presence/absence analyses, though that assumption may not hold. V-gene and J-gene trimming of TCR beta chains was associated with a missense DCLRE1C variant in a later genetic analysis, and the association was replicated in an independent cohort. A cluster of highly shared sequence variants was judged likely to be a technical artifact of the sequencing pipeline. According to a later genetic analysis, donors in an Asian-associated ancestry cluster had fewer N-insertions in productive TCRs than the approximately 610-donor mean. Assigning TCR associations to individual alleles was difficult when HLA alleles, especially DR and DQ, strongly co-occurred. In vitro tests confirmed that three of the cytomegalovirus-associated TCR beta chains recognize cytomegalovirus antigens. A further reported finding was that TCR beta sequences accurately predicted the HLA-A and HLA-B alleles for most subjects in the first cohort. According to the authors, the approach could potentially be generalized to other disease states and immunological phenotypes. Several of the top co-occurrence clusters appeared to be linked to parvovirus B19, influenza, CMV and Epstein-Barr virus, according to a later analysis. Because some donors lacked HLA typing at each locus, the association tests relied only on the typed subset. In a later analysis, most CMV-associated TCR beta chains were found to appear HLA-restricted, with HLA associations seemingly driven largely by CMV exposure. The study listed 150 to 200 TCR beta chains as associated with cytomegalovirus. In a later analysis, some 18,000 TCR beta sequences were associated with specific HLA alleles at a false discovery rate of 0.05. In an earlier analysis of 500 to 650 of the donors, most TCR beta V segments appeared in productive rearrangements about 87% or about 30% of the time, broadly matching IMGT annotations. Correlated functional status among segregating V segments might reflect linkage disequilibrium, but an unknown experimental factor could not be ruled out. Compared with equally common non-associated chains, HLA-associated TCR beta chains in a later analysis were more clonally expanded and had lower generation probabilities. According to a later analysis, TCR association rates differed among HLA loci, with DRB1 alleles showing the most associated TCRs and HLA-C alleles showing the fewest. In both the original and validation cohorts, the classifier was reported to diagnose cytomegalovirus status with high specificity and sensitivity.

From the cysteine through the phenylalanine, the CDR3 covers 16 amino acids. The CDR3 DNA has 48 bases and is translated from base 1. V ends up 4 bases short and J 1 base short, with an unmatched junction base count of 10. The germline V gene gives CDR1 as SGHRS and CDR2 as YFSETQ. Libraries were made using the immunoSEQ multiplex PCR assay. For the multiplex PCR, a mixture combining 60 forward primers for TCR Vbeta segments and 13 reverse primers for TCR Jbeta segments was used. The CDR3 region of rearranged TCR beta genes was amplified from genomic DNA with a multiplex PCR assay. On the Illumina HiSeq System, the amplified TCR beta libraries were sequenced as 87-base-pair reads. Processing in the source paper ran as follows. A later analysis tallied 75 million to 95 million unique TCR beta chains across the 666 repertoires, and roughly 11 million of those chains were shared by two or more donors. Raw reads were error-corrected and collapsed into unique sequences with a nearest-neighbor algorithm that merged closely related sequences to remove PCR and sequencing errors. V, D and J gene segments were assigned by aligning CDR3 sequences to IMGT reference sequences. For a sequence to be retained, at least a six-nucleotide match to both a V gene segment and a J gene segment was required. A rearrangement was called productive if the CDR3 had no stop codons and remained in frame with V and J, and every other rearrangement was called non-productive. CDR3 was defined by IMGT convention, running from the second conserved V-encoded cysteine to the conserved J-encoded phenylalanine. Sequences without an unambiguous match to a single V gene segment were excluded from the earlier analysis of a few hundred of the donors. An earlier analysis of some 500 of the donors classified V segments as functional when productive rearrangements were above 56.7% and as segregating when the standard deviation between donors was above 5%. A statistical classification framework was developed to diagnose cytomegalovirus status using the catalog of TCR beta chain sequences. In a later analysis, V and J genes were assigned by comparing TCR nucleotide sequences against IMGT/GENE-DB human TR gene sequences. The TCRdist pipeline was used in a later analysis to assign CDR3 sequences and most-parsimonious VDJ recombination scenarios. In a later analysis, every TCR beta chain was defined by the combination of its CDR3 amino acid sequence and its V-gene family, and reads without a unique V-gene family were dropped. To address suspected cross-contamination and a sequencing artifact, a later analysis removed roughly 640 highly shared, low-generation-probability nucleotide sequences. For each public chain, a later analysis derived a clonal expansion index from normalized ranks of inferred template counts within each repertoire. In a later analysis, generation probabilities were computed with a VDJ recombination model fitted to out-of-frame rearrangements, and the resulting probabilities were checked against IGoR. In a later analysis, hypergeometric tests were used to score TCR-TCR, TCR-HLA and TCR-CMV co-occurrence, with a repertoire-size bias correction applied to TCR pairs. False discovery rates were estimated in a later analysis by permuting HLA or CMV assignments 20 times. A later analysis grouped co-occurring TCRs with DBSCAN, adding TCRdist sequence similarity when clustering within HLA-allele-positive subsets. Repertoires with fewer than 30,000 or more than 120,000 public chains were left out of co-occurrence clustering, as were a few repertoires with anomalous nucleotide sharing. Here the immuneACCESS table is served through TCRdb, limited to in-frame sequences with V and J called. Missing clones are a known gap in these copies; in checked studies unresolved V genes cover under half, and the rest lacks a known reason. V, J and clone size are those of that table, while D and trimming were read from the DNA. The sample table contains about 190,000 clones; only one count was recorded for 65% to 80% of them. The ten biggest clones cover under 5% of the sample.

The V and J segments used are TRBV5-1 and TRBJ1-1, with 7 bases matching TRBD1. The clonotype was recovered from a young man in good health and CMV-seropositive. The source material was PBMCs. The nucleotide sequence is TGCGCCAGCAGCCCTCGACAGGGCCAGCAGAACACTGAAGCTTTCTTT. The translation is CASSPRQGQQNTEAFF. The full variable domain, completed from the reference TRBV5-1 and TRBJ1-1 proteins outside the CDR3, reads KAGVTQTPRYLIKTRGQQVTLSCSPISGHRSVSWYQQTPGQGLQFLFEYFSETQRNKGNFPGRFSGRQFSNSRSEMNVSTLELGDSALYLCASSPRQGQQNTEAFFGQGTRLTVV.